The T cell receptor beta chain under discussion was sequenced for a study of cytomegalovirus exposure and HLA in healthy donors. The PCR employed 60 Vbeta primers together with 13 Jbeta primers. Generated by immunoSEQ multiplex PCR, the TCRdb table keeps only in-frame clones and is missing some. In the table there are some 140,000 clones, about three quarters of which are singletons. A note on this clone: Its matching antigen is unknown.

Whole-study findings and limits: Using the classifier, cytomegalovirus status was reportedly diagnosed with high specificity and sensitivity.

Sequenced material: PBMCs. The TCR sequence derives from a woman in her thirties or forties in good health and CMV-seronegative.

CDR3 coding DNA: TGTGCCAGCAGCTTAGAACCGATTAGCTCCTACGAGCAGTACTTC. This sequence encodes CASSLEPISSYEQYF. V and J are TRBV11-2 and TRBJ2-7; D gene uncertain. With 0 bases removed from V and 0 bases from J, the gap between germline ends came to 9 bases. In germline, CDR1 is SGHAT, CDR2 FQNNGV. CDR3 length: 15 residues.